The 19 T cell receptor beta chains below all came from one sample that was sequenced in a study of beta chain features in type 1 diabetes. For these receptors, no antigen is known. The authors reverse transcribed all of the isolated RNA, so sequencing captured expressed TCRB transcripts. Clones were read by immunoSEQ multiplex PCR, and TCRdb kept only the in-frame ones, dropping some. The sample records hundreds of thousands of clones, 13% being singletons. Points from the study as a whole: Type 1 diabetes patients had TCRB CDR3s that were shorter (moderately but significantly so) in all four CD4+ subsets.

The source material was naive CD4+ T cells from blood. All receptors come from a young man with type 1 diabetes.

V and J are TRBV6-6 and TRBJ2-5; TRBD1 agrees at 9 bases. Per the germline V gene, CDR1 is MNHNY and CDR2 is SVGAGI (reference sequence). CDR3 length equals 16 residues. V lost 2 bases, J lost 5 bases, and 9 bases stayed unmatched. The CDR3 bases are TGTGCCAGCAGTTACGAGGGACAGGGCCTCAGTGAGACCCAGTACTTC. Translated, it gives CASSYEGQGLSETQYF.

The chain employs TRBV5-4 and TRBJ1-2, with D perhaps TRBD1 (6 bases). The CDR3 is 15 amino acids. Trimming took off 0 bases at V and 4 bases at J, with 13 bases between the two ends. The germline V gene encodes CDR1 SGHNT and CDR2 YYREEE (reference sequence). The CDR3 reads CASSLGDRRIYGYTF. In DNA, the CDR3 is TGTGCCAGCAGCTTGGGAGACAGGCGAATCTATGGCTACACCTTC.

The CDR3 region is CASSPGGPNSPLHF. The CDR3, as DNA: TGTGCCAGCAGCCCCGGGGGTCCTAATTCACCCCTCCACTTT. The chain couples TRBV7-8 to TRBJ1-6; D possibly corresponds to TRBD1 (5 bases). There are 14 residues in the CDR3. Trimming shortened V by 5 bases and J by 6 bases, and 11 bases separated the two germline ends. Per germline, CDR1 SGHVS and CDR2 FQNEAQ.

The chain employs TRBV6-6 and TRBJ2-7, with a tentative D call TRBD1 (5 bases). The V end lost 2 bases, the J end lost 5 bases, and 13 bases lay between the germline ends. Germline CDR1 MNHNY, CDR2 SVGAGI (reference sequence). CDR3 length: 14 residues. DNA of the CDR3: TGTGCCAGCAGTTACGTAAGGGGTCAGGACGAGCAGTACTTC. Protein sequence: CASSYVRGQDEQYF.

This sequence joins TRBV18 and TRBJ1-5; the D is unclear. Per the germline V gene, CDR1 is KGHSH and CDR2 is LQKENI. The CDR3 has 13 residues. V lost 5 bases and J 5 bases, leaving 10 bases between the germline ends. In DNA, the CDR3 is TGTGCCAGCTCATTCGCAGATTATCAGCCCCAGCATTTT. As protein: CASSFADYQPQHF.

V gene TRBV18 combines with J gene TRBJ1-5, with D possibly matching TRBD1 (5 bases). CDR3 length: 12 amino acids. The V end lost 5 bases, the J end lost 6 bases, and 8 bases lay between the germline ends. CDR1 and CDR2 (germline): KGHSH, LQKENI. The CDR3 DNA follows: TGTGCCAGCTCAAATGGGGGTCAGCCCCAGCATTTT. Encoded protein: CASSNGGQPQHF. The entire variable domain, with the rest obtained from reference TRBV18 and TRBJ1-5, is as follows: NAGVMQNPRHLVRRRGQEARLRCSPMKGHSHVYWYRQLPEEGLKFMVYLQKENIIDESGMPKERFSAEFPKEGPSILRIQQVVRGDSAAYFCASSNGGQPQHFGDGTRLSIL.

This clone was seen only a few times. The rearrangement uses TRBV30 and TRBJ1-5, with D perhaps TRBD1 (5 bases). Germline V gene lookup returns CDR1 GTSNPN and CDR2 SVGIG (reference sequence). The CDR3 is 13 residues long. V was trimmed by 7 bases and J by 1 base, leaving 11 bases between them. The CDR3 sequence: CAYSRDSNQPQHF. In DNA form, the CDR3 reads TGTGCCTATTCCCGGGACAGCAATCAGCCCCAGCATTTT.

The rearrangement joins TRBV11-3 to TRBJ2-3; no reliable D call. Trimming pared 5 bases from V and 3 bases from J, leaving 12 bases between. CDR1 is SGHNT and CDR2 is YENEEA in the germline V gene. The CDR3 is made up of 14 amino acids. The CDR3: CASSASDGTDTQYF. The CDR3 nucleotides are TGTGCCAGCAGCGCCTCGGACGGGACAGATACGCAGTATTTT.

This clone was detected a few times. This chain uses TRBV10-3 with TRBJ2-2, with D unclear. The V and J ends lost 9 bases and 1 base respectively, with 6 bases between them. The CDR3 totals 12 residues. CDR1 and CDR2 from the germline V gene are ENHRY and SYGVKD. The CDR3 protein is CAMQENTGELFF. The CDR3 nucleotides read TGTGCCATGCAGGAGAACACCGGGGAGCTGTTTTTT.

The chain joins TRBV7-9 to TRBJ1-2; maybe TRBD1 (5 bases). Germline assignment: CDR1 SEHNR and CDR2 FQNEAQ (reference sequence). CDR3 length equals 13 residues. With 2 bases removed from V and 5 bases from J, the gap between germline ends came to 9 bases. CDR3 sequence (DNA): TGTGCCAGCAGCTTATCAGGGAAATATGGCTACACCTTC. Residues: CASSLSGKYGYTF. Full variable domain (remainder filled in from reference TRBV7-9 and TRBJ1-2): DTGVSQNPRHKITKRGQNVTFRCDPISEHNRLYWYRQTLGQGPEFLTYFQNEAQLEKSRLLSDRFSAERPKGSFSTLEIQRTEQGDSAMYLCASSLSGKYGYTFGSGTRLTVV.

The chain uses TRBV7-3 and TRBJ1-5, with unresolved D. CDR1 is SGHTA and CDR2 is FQGTGA in the germline V gene. This CDR3 has 13 amino acids. Trimming took off 6 bases at V and 8 bases at J, with 14 bases between the two ends. CDR3 DNA: TGTGCCAGCAGGTCACCCCCGTTGGAGCCCCAGCATTTT. Translation gives CASRSPPLEPQHF.

The rearrangement links TRBV18 to TRBJ2-3, with 7 bases that match TRBD2. Unmatched junction bases numbered 2, after V lost 0 bases and J lost 8 bases. The CDR3 runs 13 residues. CDR1 is KGHSH, CDR2 LQKENI, per germline. The chain's CDR3 is CASSPPGGVTQYF. In DNA, the CDR3 is TGTGCCAGCTCACCACCGGGAGGGGTTACGCAGTATTTT.

The chain uses TRBV5-1 and TRBJ1-4; perhaps TRBD1 as D (6 bases). Germline V gives CDR1 SGHRS, CDR2 YFSETQ. The CDR3 loop spans 15 amino acids. Trimming took 4 bases from V and 7 from J, leaving 17 bases between them. The CDR3 protein is CASSPGLPGAEKLFF. CDR3 nucleotides: TGCGCCAGCAGCCCGGGGTTGCCAGGGGCTGAAAAACTGTTTTTT.

The DNA of the CDR3 is TGTGCCAGCAGCTGGACGGAGGTTCCCTACGAGCAGTACTTC. Amino acid sequence: CASSWTEVPYEQYF. The genes are TRBV7-8 and TRBJ2-7; tentative D call: TRBD2 (5 bases). Germline V gene sequence: CDR1 SGHVS, CDR2 FQNEAQ. V dropped 4 bases and J dropped 2 bases, with 12 bases sitting between them. The CDR3 covers 14 residues. The full variable domain, with the rest looked up from reference TRBV7-8 and TRBJ2-7, is GAGVSQSPRYKVAKRGQDVALRCDPISGHVSLFWYQQALGQGPEFLTYFQNEAQLDKSGLPSDRFFAERPEGSVSTLKIQRTQQEDSAVYLCASSWTEVPYEQYFGPGTRLTVT.

The chain joins TRBV6-1 to TRBJ2-1; D may match TRBD1 or TRBD2 (5 bases each). Germline assignment: CDR1 MNHNS and CDR2 SASEGT. Trimming took 3 bases from V and 6 from J, leaving 12 bases between them. This CDR3 is 14 amino acids long. CDR3 nucleotide sequence: TGTGCCAGCAGTGATCGACCGGGGCGCAATGAGCAGTTCTTC. Its protein product is CASSDRPGRNEQFF.

The sample holds a few counts of this clone. This chain uses TRBV28 with TRBJ2-1; maybe TRBD2 (6 bases). Germline V gene data show CDR1 as MDHEN and CDR2 as SYDVKM. The V end lost 7 bases, the J end lost 2 bases, and 12 bases lay between the germline ends. CDR3 length: 14 amino acids. CDR3 bases: TGTGCCAGCACCCGGGAGATAACCTACAATGAGCAGTTCTTC. Translating gives CASTREITYNEQFF.

This chain joins TRBV30 and TRBJ2-5; tentative D call: TRBD2 (6 bases). The germline gives CDR1 GTSNPN, CDR2 SVGIG (reference sequence). V was shortened by 3 bases and J by 4 bases, with 12 bases between the two germline ends. This CDR3 has 13 residues. CDR3 DNA sequence: TGTGCCTGGAGCCCTGTGCGGGGAGAGACCCAGTACTTC. Translation: CAWSPVRGETQYF.

This clone was picked up a small number of times. The chain links TRBV29-1 to TRBJ1-1; D not resolved. The germline gives CDR1 SQVTM, CDR2 ANQGSEA. The CDR3 is made up of 10 amino acids. Deletions cut 4 bases from V and 10 bases from J, with 10 bases between. The chain's CDR3 is CSVGQGGAFF. Written as DNA, the CDR3 is TGCAGCGTTGGTCAAGGAGGAGCTTTCTTT.

The table lists this clone with a few counts. This chain links TRBV29-1 with TRBJ2-2; perhaps TRBD2 as D (6 bases). This CDR3 is 15 amino acids long. Germline-derived CDR1 and CDR2 are SQVTM and ANQGSEA. The CDR3 here is CAGGVNGPNTGELFF. The CDR3 coding sequence is TGCGCCGGGGGAGTCAACGGACCGAACACCGGGGAGCTGTTTTTT.